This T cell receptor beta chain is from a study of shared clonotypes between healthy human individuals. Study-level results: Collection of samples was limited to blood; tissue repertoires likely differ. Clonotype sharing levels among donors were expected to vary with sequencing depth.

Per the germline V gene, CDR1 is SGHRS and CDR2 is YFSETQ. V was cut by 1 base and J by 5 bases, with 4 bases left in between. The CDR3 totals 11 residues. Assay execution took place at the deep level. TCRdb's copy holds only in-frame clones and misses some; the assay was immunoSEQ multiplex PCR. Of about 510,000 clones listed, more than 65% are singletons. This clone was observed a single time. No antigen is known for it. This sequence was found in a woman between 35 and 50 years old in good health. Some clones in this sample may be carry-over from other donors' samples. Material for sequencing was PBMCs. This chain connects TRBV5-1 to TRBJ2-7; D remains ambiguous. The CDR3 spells CASSLRHEQYF. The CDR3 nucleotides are TGCGCCAGCAGCTTGAGGCACGAGCAGTACTTC.